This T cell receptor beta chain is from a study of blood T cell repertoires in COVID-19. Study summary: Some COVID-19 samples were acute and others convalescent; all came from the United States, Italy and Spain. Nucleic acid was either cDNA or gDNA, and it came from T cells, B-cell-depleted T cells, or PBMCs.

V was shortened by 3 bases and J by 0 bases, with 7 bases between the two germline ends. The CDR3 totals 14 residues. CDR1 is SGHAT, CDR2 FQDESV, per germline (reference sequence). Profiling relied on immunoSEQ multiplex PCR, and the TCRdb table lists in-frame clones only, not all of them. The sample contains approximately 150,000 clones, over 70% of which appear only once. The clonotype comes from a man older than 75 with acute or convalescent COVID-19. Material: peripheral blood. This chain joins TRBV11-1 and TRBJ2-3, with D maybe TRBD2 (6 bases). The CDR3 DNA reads TGTGCCAGCAGCTTTGGAGGGAGCACAGATACGCAGTATTTT. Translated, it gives CASSFGGSTDTQYF.